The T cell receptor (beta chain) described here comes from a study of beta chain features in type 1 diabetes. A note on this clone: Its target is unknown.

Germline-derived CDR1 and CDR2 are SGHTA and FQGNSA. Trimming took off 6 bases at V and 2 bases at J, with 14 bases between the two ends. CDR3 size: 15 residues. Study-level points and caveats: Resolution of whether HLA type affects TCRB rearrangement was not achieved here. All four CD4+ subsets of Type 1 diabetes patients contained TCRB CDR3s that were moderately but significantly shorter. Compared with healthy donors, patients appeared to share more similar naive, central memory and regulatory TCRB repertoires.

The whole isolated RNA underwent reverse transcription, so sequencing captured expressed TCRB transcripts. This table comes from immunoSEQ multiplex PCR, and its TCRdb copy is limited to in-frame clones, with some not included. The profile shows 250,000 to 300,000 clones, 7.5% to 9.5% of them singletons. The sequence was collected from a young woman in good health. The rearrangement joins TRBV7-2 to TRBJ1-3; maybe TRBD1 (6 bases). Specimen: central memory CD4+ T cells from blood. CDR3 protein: CASSREGQTGNTIYF. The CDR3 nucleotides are TGTGCCAGCAGTCGCGAAGGACAGACTGGAAACACCATATATTTT.